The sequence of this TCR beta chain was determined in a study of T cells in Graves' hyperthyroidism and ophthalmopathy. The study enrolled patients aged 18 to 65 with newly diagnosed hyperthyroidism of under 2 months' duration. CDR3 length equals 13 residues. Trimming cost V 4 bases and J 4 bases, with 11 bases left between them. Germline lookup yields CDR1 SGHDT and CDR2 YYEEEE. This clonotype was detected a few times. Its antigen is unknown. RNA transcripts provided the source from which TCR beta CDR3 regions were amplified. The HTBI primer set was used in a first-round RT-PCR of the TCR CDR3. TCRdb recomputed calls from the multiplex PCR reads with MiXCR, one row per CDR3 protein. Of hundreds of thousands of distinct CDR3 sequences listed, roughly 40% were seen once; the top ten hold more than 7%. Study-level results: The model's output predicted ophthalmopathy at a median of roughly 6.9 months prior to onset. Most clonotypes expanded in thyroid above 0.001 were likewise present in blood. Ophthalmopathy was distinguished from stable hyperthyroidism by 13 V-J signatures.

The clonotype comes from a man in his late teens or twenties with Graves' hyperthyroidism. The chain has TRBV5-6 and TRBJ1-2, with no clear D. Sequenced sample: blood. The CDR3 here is CASSPQVSYGYTF. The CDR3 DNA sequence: TGTGCCAGCAGCCCACAAGTCAGCTATGGCTACACCTTC.